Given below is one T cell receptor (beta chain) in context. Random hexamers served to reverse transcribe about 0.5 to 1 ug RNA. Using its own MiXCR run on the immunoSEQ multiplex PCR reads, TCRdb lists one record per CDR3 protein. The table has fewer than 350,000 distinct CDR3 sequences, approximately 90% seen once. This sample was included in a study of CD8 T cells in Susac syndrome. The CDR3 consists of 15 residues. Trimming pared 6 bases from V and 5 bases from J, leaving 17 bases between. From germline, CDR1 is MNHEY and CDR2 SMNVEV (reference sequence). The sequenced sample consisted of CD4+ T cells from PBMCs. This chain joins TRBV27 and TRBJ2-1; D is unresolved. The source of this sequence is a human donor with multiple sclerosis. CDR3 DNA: TGTGCCAGCAGCCCCCTCGGGCTCTCAAACAATGAGCAGTTCTTC. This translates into CASSPLGLSNNEQFF.